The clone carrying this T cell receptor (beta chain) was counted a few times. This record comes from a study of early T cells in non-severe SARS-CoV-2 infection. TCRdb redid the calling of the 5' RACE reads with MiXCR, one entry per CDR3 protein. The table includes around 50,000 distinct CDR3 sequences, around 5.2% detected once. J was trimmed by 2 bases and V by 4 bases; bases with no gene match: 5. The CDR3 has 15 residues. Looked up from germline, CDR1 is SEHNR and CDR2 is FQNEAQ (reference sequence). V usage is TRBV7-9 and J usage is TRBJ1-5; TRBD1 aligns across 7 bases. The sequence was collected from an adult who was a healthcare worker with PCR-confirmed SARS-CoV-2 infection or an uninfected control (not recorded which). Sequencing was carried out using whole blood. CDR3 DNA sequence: TGTGCCAGCAGCTCCTCTGACAGGGGCAATCAGCCCCAGCATTTT. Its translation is CASSSSDRGNQPQHF.